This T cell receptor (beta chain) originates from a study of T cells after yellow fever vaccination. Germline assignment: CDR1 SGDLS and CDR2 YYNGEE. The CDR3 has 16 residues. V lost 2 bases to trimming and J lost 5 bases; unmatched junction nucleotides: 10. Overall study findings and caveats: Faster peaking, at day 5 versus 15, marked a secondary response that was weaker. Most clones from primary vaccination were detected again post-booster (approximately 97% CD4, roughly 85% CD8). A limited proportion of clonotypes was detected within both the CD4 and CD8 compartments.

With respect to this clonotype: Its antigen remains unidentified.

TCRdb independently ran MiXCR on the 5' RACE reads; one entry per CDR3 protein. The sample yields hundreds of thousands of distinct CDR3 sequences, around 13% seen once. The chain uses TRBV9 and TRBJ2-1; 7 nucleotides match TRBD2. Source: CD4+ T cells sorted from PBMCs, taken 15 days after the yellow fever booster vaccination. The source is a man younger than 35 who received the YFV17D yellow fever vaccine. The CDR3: CASSVLGGGSHNEQFF. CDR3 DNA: TGTGCCAGCAGCGTCCTTGGGGGGGGGAGCCACAATGAGCAGTTCTTC.